The entry that follows covers one T cell receptor beta chain sequence. The data were obtained in a study of blood T cell repertoires in COVID-19. Study as a whole: Samples representing acute and convalescent COVID-19 were sourced from the United States, Italy and Spain. T cells, B-cell-depleted T cells, or PBMCs supplied cDNA or gDNA.

Patients of the Seattle cohort, enrolled during active infection, were followed longitudinally. Original analysis: Cell counts per sample came from amplifying reference gene primers. Libraries were prepared by immunoSEQ multiplex PCR; TCRdb keeps only in-frame clonotypes and omits some of them. Clonal size and the V and J genes are those of that table, whereas D and trimming came from the DNA. The data hold approximately 340,000 clones, with 87% observed a single time. Looked up from germline, CDR1 is SGHNT and CDR2 is YENEEA. This CDR3 region has 16 residues. After removal of 3 bases from V and 1 base from J, the junction contained 4 bases not matched to a gene.

The clonotype comes from a young man with COVID-19, enrolled during active disease. The chain links TRBV11-3 to TRBJ2-1; 9 bases are a match to TRBD1. The source material was peripheral blood. CDR3 protein: CASSLGTGTSYNEQFF. The CDR3 DNA follows: TGTGCCAGCAGCTTGGGGACAGGGACTTCCTACAATGAGCAGTTCTTC.